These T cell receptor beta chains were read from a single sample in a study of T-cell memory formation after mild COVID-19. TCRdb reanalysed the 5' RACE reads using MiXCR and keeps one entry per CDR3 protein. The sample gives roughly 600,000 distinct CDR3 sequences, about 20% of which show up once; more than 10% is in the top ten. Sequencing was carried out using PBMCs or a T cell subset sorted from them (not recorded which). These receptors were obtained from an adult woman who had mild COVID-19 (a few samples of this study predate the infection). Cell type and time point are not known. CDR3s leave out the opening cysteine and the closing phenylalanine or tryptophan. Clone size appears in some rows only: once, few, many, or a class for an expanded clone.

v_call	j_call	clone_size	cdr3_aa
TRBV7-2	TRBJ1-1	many	ASSLGLGTEAF
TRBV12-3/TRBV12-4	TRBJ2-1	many	ASSSRQVGEQF
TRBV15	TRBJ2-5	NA	ATSRVQQGAGETQY
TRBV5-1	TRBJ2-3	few	ASSLASSGTSTDTQY
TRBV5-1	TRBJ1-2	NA	ASSKFPGTPDYGYT
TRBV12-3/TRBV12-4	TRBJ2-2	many	ASSLRDTGELF
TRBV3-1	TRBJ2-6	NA	ASSQYGGRVSGANVLT
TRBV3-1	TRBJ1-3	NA	ASSPDGTPAGNTIY
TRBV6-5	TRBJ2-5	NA	ASSDEGLETQY
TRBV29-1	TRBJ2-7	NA	SVEWERGEQY
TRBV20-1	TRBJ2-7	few	SAPRGVHYEQY
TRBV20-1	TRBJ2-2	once	SARETGQANTGELF
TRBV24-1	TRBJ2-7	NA	ATSGDHYEQY
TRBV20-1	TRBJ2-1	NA	SVPTPGQIAGNEQF
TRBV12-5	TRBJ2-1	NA	ASGLVRGGNNYNEQF
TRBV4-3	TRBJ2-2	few	ASSPYPTVDTGELF
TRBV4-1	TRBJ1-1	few	ASSQPGLGTEAF
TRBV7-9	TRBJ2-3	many	ASGLAGPSTDTQY
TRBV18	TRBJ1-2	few	ASSLSQDYGYT
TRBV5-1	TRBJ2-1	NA	ASSAGTSGANEQF
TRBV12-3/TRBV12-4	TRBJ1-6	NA	ASRRTTGGNSPLH
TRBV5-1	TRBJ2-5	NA	ASSTGGYQETQY
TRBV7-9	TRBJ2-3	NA	ASSRAGVPTDTQY
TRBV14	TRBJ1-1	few	ASSQDLGRLYTEAF
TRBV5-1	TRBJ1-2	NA	ASSSQGNYYGYT
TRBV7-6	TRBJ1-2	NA	ASSPTGPGDYGYT
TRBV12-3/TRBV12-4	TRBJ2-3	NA	ASTDPSDGGDTQY
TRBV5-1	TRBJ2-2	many	ASSLDGTSGTGELF